These T cell receptor beta chains were read from a single sample in a study of blood T cell repertoires in COVID-19. Only in-frame clones appear in the TCRdb table, and some are missing; sequencing was by immunoSEQ multiplex PCR. The table shows 110,000 or so clones, with over 75% occurring only once. Material: peripheral blood. These receptors came from a man aged 50 to 60 with acute or convalescent COVID-19. CDR3s include the opening cysteine and the closing phenylalanine or tryptophan. Fields, in order: V gene, clone size, D gene, J gene, CDR3 DNA, CDR3 protein. A D gene is named only where the DNA matches it firmly. The listing skips clone size in some rows; elsewhere it reads once, few, many or a size class.

TRBV4-1	.	.	TRBJ2-1	TGCGCCAGCAGCCAAGATATGGGGTCGTTAGCGGATGAGCAGTTCTTC	CASSQDMGSLADEQFF
TRBV5-1	.	.	TRBJ1-1	TGCGCCAGCAGCTTGCAAAGTTCGTCGGGGGGGAACACTGAAGCTTTCTTT	CASSLQSSSGGNTEAFF
TRBV11-2	.	.	TRBJ1-1	TGTGCCAGCAGCTTAATCGCAGGGGCGAACACTGAAGCTTTCTTT	CASSLIAGANTEAFF
TRBV2	.	.	TRBJ2-3	TGTGCCAGCAGAGAACTAGCTCCGCCAGATACGCAGTATTTT	CASRELAPPDTQYF
TRBV5-1	.	TRBD1	TRBJ1-1	TGCGCCAGCAGCTTTGACAGGGGGCACACTGAAGCTTTCTTT	CASSFDRGHTEAFF
TRBV4-2	.	.	TRBJ1-5	TGTGCCAGCAGCCAAGACACGCCGCAGCTAGGGAGTCAGCCCCAGCATTTT	CASSQDTPQLGSQPQHF
TRBV28	.	TRBD2	TRBJ2-7	TGTGCCAGCAGTTCCCCCTTAGCGGGGGGGCACTACGAGCAGTACTTC	CASSSPLAGGHYEQYF
TRBV6-5	.	.	TRBJ1-5	TGTGCCAGCAGATCCCTTAATCAGCCCCAGCATTTT	CASRSLNQPQHF
TRBV5-1	few	TRBD1	TRBJ2-2	TGCGCCAGCAGCACTACTGGACAGGGGGCGACCGGGGAGCTGTTTTTT	CASSTTGQGATGELFF
TRBV9	.	.	TRBJ1-4	TGTGCCAGCAGCGTAGGGGGCCTTAGTGCTAATGAAAAACTGTTTTTT	CASSVGGLSANEKLFF
TRBV6-4	.	TRBD1	TRBJ1-2	TGTGCCAGCACCGGACAGGGACCTTTTGGGTATGGCTACACCTTC	CASTGQGPFGYGYTF
TRBV5-4	.	.	TRBJ2-5	TGTGCCAGCAGCTCAGGGCCCCGGCCCCAAGAGACCCAGTACTTC	CASSSGPRPQETQYF
TRBV5-1	.	TRBD1	TRBJ2-3	TGCGCCAGCAGCTGGACAGGGGGAGATACGCAGTATTTT	CASSWTGGDTQYF
TRBV3-1/TRBV3-2	once	.	TRBJ1-1	TGTGCCAGCAGCCAAGTGGGGGCAGGGAGTGAAGCTTTCTTT	CASSQVGAGSEAFF
TRBV28	few	TRBD1	TRBJ1-6	TGTGCCAGCAGAACGGGACAGAGATTCTATAATTCACCCCTCCACTTT	CASRTGQRFYNSPLHF
TRBV19	once	TRBD1	TRBJ1-1	TGTGCCAGTAGTGTCCAGGGACAGCTGAACACTGAAGCTTTCTTT	CASSVQGQLNTEAFF
TRBV5-1	.	TRBD2	TRBJ2-7	TGCGCCAGCAGCTTGGGAAGGTCGGGGGGGCCTTTCGAGCAGTACTTC	CASSLGRSGGPFEQYF
TRBV5-6	.	.	TRBJ1-6	TGTGCCAGCAGCTTGGTGACATCGTATAATTCACCCCTCCACTTT	CASSLVTSYNSPLHF
TRBV3-1/TRBV3-2	.	TRBD1	TRBJ1-1	TGTGCCAGCAGCCTCACAGGGGTGGCTGAAGCTTTCTTT	CASSLTGVAEAFF
TRBV7-2	.	.	TRBJ1-5	TGTGCCAGCAGCTTAGTTTTCGAGGGTCAGCCCCAGCATTTT	CASSLVFEGQPQHF
TRBV9	.	TRBD1	TRBJ1-2	TGTGCCAGCAGCGGCCTACGATGGAGACAGGGGAATGGCTACACCTTC	CASSGLRWRQGNGYTF
TRBV18	.	TRBD1	TRBJ1-2	TGTGCCAGCTCAGATCGACAGGGTGAGGGCTACACCTTC	CASSDRQGEGYTF
TRBV2	few	TRBD1	TRBJ1-2	TGTGCCAGCAGTGGACAGGGCAACACTAACTATGGCTACACCTTC	CASSGQGNTNYGYTF
TRBV19	.	.	TRBJ2-5	TGTGCCAGTAGTCCAACGGGGGACCACCAAGAGACCCAGTACTTC	CASSPTGDHQETQYF
TRBV10-3	.	.	TRBJ2-3	TGTGCCATCAGCCCCGGGACTTACACAGATACGCAGTATTTT	CAISPGTYTDTQYF
TRBV5-1	.	.	TRBJ1-1	TGCGCCAGCAGCCTCGACTGGAACACTGAAGCTTTCTTT	CASSLDWNTEAFF
TRBV30	.	TRBD1	TRBJ1-4	TGTGCCTGGAGTGTAACAGGGGCGGCTAATGAAAAACTGTTTTTT	CAWSVTGAANEKLFF
TRBV10-2	.	TRBD2	TRBJ2-2	TGCGCCAGCAGTGAGTCGGGGGGGACCGGGGAGCTGTTTTTT	CASSESGGTGELFF
TRBV6-1	few	TRBD2	TRBJ2-3	TGTGCCAGCAGTGTCACTAGCGGGGGCAGCACAGATACGCAGTATTTT	CASSVTSGGSTDTQYF
TRBV29-1	.	.	TRBJ1-5	TGCAGCGTTGCTTTAGGGGTAGGTCAGCCCCAGCATTTT	CSVALGVGQPQHF
TRBV20-1	.	TRBD1	TRBJ1-5	TGCAGTGCTAGTCTACAGGGGAACAATCAGCCCCAGCATTTT	CSASLQGNNQPQHF
TRBV2	.	TRBD1	TRBJ1-2	TGTGCCAGAAAAAGTCAGGGGGCGGGTGGCTACACCTTC	CARKSQGAGGYTF
TRBV19	few	TRBD1	TRBJ1-1	TGTGCCAGTAGACGGACAGGGCGTGAAGCTTTCTTT	CASRRTGREAFF
TRBV5-4	few	.	TRBJ1-4	TGTGCCAGCAGCTCTCAGGGTTTAGGGAATGAAAAACTGTTTTTT	CASSSQGLGNEKLFF
TRBV9	.	TRBD1	TRBJ2-7	TGTGCCAGCAGCCCATGGGACAGCTACGAGCAGTACTTC	CASSPWDSYEQYF
TRBV18	.	.	TRBJ2-5	TGTGCCAGCTCACCAAACATGGGAGGACAGACCCAGTACTTC	CASSPNMGGQTQYF
TRBV6-5	.	.	TRBJ2-7	TGTGCCAGCATTAAGGACTACTACGAGCAGTACTTC	CASIKDYYEQYF
TRBV21-1	.	.	TRBJ1-4	TGTGCCAGCAGGGACAGGGGGGTTGAAAAACTGTTTTTT	CASRDRGVEKLFF
TRBV29-1	.	.	TRBJ1-2	TGCAGCGTTGAAGATCGCAGGGGCAAACGAAACTATGGCTACACCTTC	CSVEDRRGKRNYGYTF
TRBV28	once	.	TRBJ1-6	TGTGCCAGCAGTTTAACAGCCCATACCAATTCACCCCTCCACTTT	CASSLTAHTNSPLHF
TRBV6-5	.	.	TRBJ1-6	TGTGCCAGCAGTTACAGGATCGGGAATTCACCCCTCCACTTT	CASSYRIGNSPLHF
TRBV28	.	TRBD2	TRBJ2-1	TGTGCCAGCAGTCGAGGACTAGCGGGGGATTACAATGAGCAGTTCTTC	CASSRGLAGDYNEQFF
TRBV7-7	.	.	TRBJ1-1	TGTGCCAGCAGCCCCCTTTTAGGGGACACTGAAGCTTTCTTT	CASSPLLGDTEAFF
TRBV6-6	once	.	TRBJ1-1	TGTGCCAGCAGTTACCCTGTTCAGGGATTGGACACTGAAGCTTTCTTT	CASSYPVQGLDTEAFF
TRBV19	.	.	TRBJ1-3	TGTGCCAGCTCTCCTGGGGGCTTTTCTGGAAACACCATATATTTT	CASSPGGFSGNTIYF
TRBV19	.	TRBD1	TRBJ2-5	TGTGCCAGTAGTATAAGGGGACAGGGAGTGGAGGAGACCCAGTACTTC	CASSIRGQGVEETQYF
TRBV25-1	.	TRBD1	TRBJ1-2	TGTGCCAGCAGTGGCCGGGACAGGGTAGATGGCTACACCTTC	CASSGRDRVDGYTF